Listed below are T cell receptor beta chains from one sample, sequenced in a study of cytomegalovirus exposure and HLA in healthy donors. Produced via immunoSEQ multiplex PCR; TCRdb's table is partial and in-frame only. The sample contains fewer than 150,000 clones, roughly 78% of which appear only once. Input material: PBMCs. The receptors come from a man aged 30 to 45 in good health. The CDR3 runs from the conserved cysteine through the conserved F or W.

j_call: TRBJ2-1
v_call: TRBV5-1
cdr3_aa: CASSLQGDSYNEQFF

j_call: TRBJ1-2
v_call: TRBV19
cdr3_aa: CASTKGQANYGYTF

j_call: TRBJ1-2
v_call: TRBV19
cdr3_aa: CASSRGTVSMGYTF

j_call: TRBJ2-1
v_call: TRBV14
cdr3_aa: CASSQGLVGASYNEQFF

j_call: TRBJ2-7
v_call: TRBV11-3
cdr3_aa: CASSHRLATAYEQYF

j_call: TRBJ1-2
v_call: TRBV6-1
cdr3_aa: CASSAGDRGRRGGYTF

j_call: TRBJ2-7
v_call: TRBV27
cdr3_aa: CASSVTRTGLPFEQYF

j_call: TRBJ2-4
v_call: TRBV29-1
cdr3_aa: CSVEAGAKNIQYF

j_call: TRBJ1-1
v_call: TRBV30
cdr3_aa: CAWSSRRAEAFF

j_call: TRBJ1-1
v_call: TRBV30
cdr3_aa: CAWGGLRTEAFF

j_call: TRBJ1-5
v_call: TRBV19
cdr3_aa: CASSVPRTGNNQPQHF

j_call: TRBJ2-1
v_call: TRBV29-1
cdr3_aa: CSVGGYNEQFF

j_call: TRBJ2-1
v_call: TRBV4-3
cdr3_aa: CASSQAFGTSSYNEQFF

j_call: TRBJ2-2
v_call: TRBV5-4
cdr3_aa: CASSRRGANGELFF

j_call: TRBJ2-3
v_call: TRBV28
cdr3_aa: CASSLSLLSTDTQYF

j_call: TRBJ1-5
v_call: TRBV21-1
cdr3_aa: CASSKALGQGPQHF

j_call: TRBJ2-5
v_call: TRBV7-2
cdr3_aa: CASSLVGAETQYF

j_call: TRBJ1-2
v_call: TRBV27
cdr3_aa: CASSSPGTEGGYTF

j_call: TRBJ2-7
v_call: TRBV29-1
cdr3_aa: CSVVETGGGYEQYF

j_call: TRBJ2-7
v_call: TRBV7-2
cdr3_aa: CASTPRAGGEQYF

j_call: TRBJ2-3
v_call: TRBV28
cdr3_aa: CASSTTLAGAVDTQYF

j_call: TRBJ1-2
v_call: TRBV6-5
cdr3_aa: CASSSQANGYTF

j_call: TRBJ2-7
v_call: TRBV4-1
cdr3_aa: CASSNRDEQYF

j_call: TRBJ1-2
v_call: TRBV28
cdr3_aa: CASSWTGITYGYTF

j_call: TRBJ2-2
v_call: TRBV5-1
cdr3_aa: CASSPWDRNTGELFF

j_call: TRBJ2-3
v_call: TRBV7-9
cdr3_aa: CASSGTSGVGATQYF

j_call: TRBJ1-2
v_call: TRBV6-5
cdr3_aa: CASSYGGGTGVHGYTF

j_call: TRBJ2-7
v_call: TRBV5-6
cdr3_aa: CASSFWGTNSYEQYF

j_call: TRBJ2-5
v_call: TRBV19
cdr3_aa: CASSIWSGQETQYF

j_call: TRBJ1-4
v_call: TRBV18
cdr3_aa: CASSPGQNEKLFF

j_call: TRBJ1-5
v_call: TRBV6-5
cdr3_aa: CASSGGQGENQPQHF

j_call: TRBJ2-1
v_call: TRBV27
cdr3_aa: CASSLSDGGPLFF

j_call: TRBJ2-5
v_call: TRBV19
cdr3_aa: CASSLDGGWETQYF

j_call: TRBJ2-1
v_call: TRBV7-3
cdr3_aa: CASSRTRGQYNEQFF

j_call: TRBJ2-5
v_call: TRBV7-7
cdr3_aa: CASSPPGLEDQETQYF

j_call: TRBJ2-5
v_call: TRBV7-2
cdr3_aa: CASSQRTSGSGDQETQYF

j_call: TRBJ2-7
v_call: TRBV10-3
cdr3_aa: CAISEWASSYEQYF

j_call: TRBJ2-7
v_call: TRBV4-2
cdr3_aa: CASSQESADPGFVYEQYF

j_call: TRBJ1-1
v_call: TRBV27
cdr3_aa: CASSLGPEAEAFF